A selection of T cell receptor beta chains follows, all from one sample in a study of blood T cell repertoires in COVID-19. The method was immunoSEQ multiplex PCR; TCRdb's version includes in-frame clones alone and lacks a portion of them. The repertoire holds about 130,000 clones, with around nine tenths as singletons. The specimen sequenced was peripheral blood. The source is a woman aged 65 to 85 with COVID-19, enrolled during active disease. Each CDR3 is given with its conserved first and last residue. The D gene is left open where the match is weak. Clone sizes are given selectively: once, few, many, or a class where the clone is expanded.

clone_size	v_call	j_call	d_call	cdr3_aa	cdr3_nt
NA	TRBV4-1	TRBJ2-5	TRBD2	CASSQVVAGARETQYF	TGCGCCAGCAGCCAAGTGGTAGCGGGGGCCAGGGAGACCCAGTACTTC
NA	TRBV4-1	TRBJ1-4	TRBD1	CASSQAGGPTNEKLFF	TGCGCCAGCAGCCAAGCAGGGGGCCCAACTAATGAAAAACTGTTTTTT
NA	TRBV10-2	TRBJ1-1	TRBD1	CASKQGPLETFF	TGCGCCAGCAAACAGGGGCCGCTGGAAACTTTCTTT
NA	TRBV6-4	TRBJ2-3	TRBD2	CASSDSGGGPPDTQYF	TGTGCCAGCAGTGACAGTGGCGGGGGGCCCCCCGATACGCAGTATTTT
once	TRBV30	TRBJ1-4	NA	CAWSVSGNEKLFF	TGTGCCTGGAGTGTATCAGGGAATGAAAAACTGTTTTTT
NA	TRBV10-3	TRBJ1-3	TRBD1	CANSDRGGNTIYF	TGTGCCAACTCGGACAGGGGTGGAAACACCATATATTTT
NA	TRBV28	TRBJ1-5	TRBD1	CASSLPATTGGNQPQHF	TGTGCCAGCAGTTTGCCTGCCACGACAGGGGGTAATCAGCCCCAGCATTTT
NA	TRBV6-1	TRBJ2-7	TRBD1	CASSEVSGTAYEQYF	TGTGCCAGCAGTGAAGTTTCCGGGACAGCCTACGAGCAGTACTTC
NA	TRBV19	TRBJ1-1	TRBD1	CASISVPGQGAGVF	TGTGCCAGTATATCAGTCCCGGGACAGGGGGCCGGGGTCTTT
NA	TRBV19	TRBJ1-2	TRBD1	CASSGQGGYGYTF	TGTGCCAGTAGTGGACAGGGAGGGTATGGCTACACCTTC
NA	TRBV12-5	TRBJ2-3	TRBD1	CASASGQGHSTDTQYF	TGTGCTAGTGCCTCCGGACAGGGACATAGCACAGATACGCAGTATTTT
NA	TRBV18	TRBJ1-2	TRBD1	CASSPRLSGTGDYGYTF	TGTGCCAGCTCACCGAGATTATCCGGGACAGGGGACTATGGCTACACCTTC
NA	TRBV3-1/TRBV3-2	TRBJ2-5	TRBD2	CASTSTSGGFGVETQYF	TGTGCCAGCACCTCGACTAGCGGGGGGTTTGGGGTGGAGACCCAGTACTTC
NA	TRBV4-1	TRBJ2-1	TRBD2	CASRSSGGSVYNEQFF	TGCGCCAGCAGATCTAGCGGGGGGTCGGTCTACAATGAGCAGTTCTTC
NA	TRBV2	TRBJ1-1	NA	CASRGRVPNTEAFF	TGTGCCAGCAGAGGCAGGGTCCCGAACACTGAAGCTTTCTTT
NA	TRBV2	TRBJ1-4	NA	CASLRATNEKLFF	TGTGCCAGCCTGCGGGCAACTAATGAAAAACTGTTTTTT
NA	TRBV18	TRBJ1-2	NA	CASSPGQTNYGYTF	TGTGCCAGCTCACCCGGACAGACTAACTATGGCTACACCTTC
NA	TRBV5-1	TRBJ1-1	TRBD1	CASSRRRQGSPEAFF	TGCGCCAGCAGCCGCAGGAGACAGGGAAGCCCTGAAGCTTTCTTT
NA	TRBV5-1	TRBJ2-4	NA	CASSLAQGEGQGNIQYF	TGCGCCAGCAGCTTGGCCCAAGGAGAGGGTCAAGGAAACATTCAGTACTTC
NA	TRBV2	TRBJ1-3	NA	CASSGPTESGNTIYF	TGTGCCAGCAGTGGTCCGACAGAATCTGGAAACACCATATATTTT
NA	TRBV10-2	TRBJ1-3	TRBD1	CASSERGQGNTIYF	TGCGCCAGCAGTGAGCGGGGACAGGGAAACACCATATATTTT
NA	TRBV12-3/TRBV12-4	TRBJ1-5	NA	CASSPAGFQPQHF	TGTGCCAGCAGTCCCGCAGGTTTCCAGCCCCAGCATTTT
NA	TRBV7-9	TRBJ2-1	TRBD2	CASSDSPGLAGRNEQFF	TGTGCCAGCAGCGACTCCCCGGGACTAGCGGGGAGGAATGAGCAGTTCTTC
NA	TRBV27	TRBJ1-2	TRBD1	CASSYRDSNGYTF	TGTGCCAGCAGTTACCGGGACAGCAATGGCTACACCTTC
NA	TRBV6-5	TRBJ1-1	NA	CASSPSTLNTEAFF	TGTGCCAGCAGCCCCTCTACGTTAAACACTGAAGCTTTCTTT
NA	TRBV28	TRBJ2-1	NA	CASSSGGNNEQFF	TGTGCCAGCAGTTCCGGCGGGAACAATGAGCAGTTCTTC
NA	TRBV29-1	TRBJ1-1	TRBD1	CTTRDREGTEAFF	TGCACTACCCGGGACAGGGAAGGCACTGAAGCTTTCTTT
NA	TRBV2	TRBJ1-5	NA	CASSDWQGRNQPQHF	TGTGCCAGCAGTGATTGGCAGGGGCGCAATCAGCCCCAGCATTTT
NA	TRBV7-9	TRBJ2-4	NA	CASTQGFSPGDQYF	TGTGCCAGCACCCAGGGTTTTTCACCGGGCGATCAGTACTTC
NA	TRBV7-2	TRBJ2-2	NA	CASSPGDRSTGELFF	TGTGCCAGCAGCCCGGGGGACAGATCCACCGGGGAGCTGTTTTTT
NA	TRBV3-1/TRBV3-2	TRBJ2-1	TRBD2	CASRTSGGPENEQFF	TGTGCCAGCAGGACTAGCGGGGGGCCAGAAAATGAGCAGTTCTTC
NA	TRBV2	TRBJ1-2	TRBD1	CASQGAGGYTF	TGTGCCAGCCAGGGGGCTGGAGGCTACACCTTC
NA	TRBV18	TRBJ1-5	TRBD1	CASSPSSTGDQPQHF	TGTGCCAGCTCACCATCTTCGACAGGGGATCAGCCCCAGCATTTT
NA	TRBV27	TRBJ1-4	NA	CASSLGQGSEKLFF	TGTGCCAGCAGTTTGGGTCAGGGCTCTGAAAAACTGTTTTTT
NA	TRBV30	TRBJ2-2	TRBD2	CAWRKGGGNTGELFF	TGTGCCTGGAGGAAGGGCGGGGGTAACACCGGGGAGCTGTTTTTT
once	TRBV3-1/TRBV3-2	TRBJ2-6	NA	CASSQPKRGSGANVLTF	TGTGCCAGCAGCCAACCCAAAAGGGGATCTGGGGCCAACGTCCTGACTTTC
NA	TRBV5-6	TRBJ1-1	NA	CASSQTLNTEAFF	TGTGCCAGCAGCCAAACACTGAACACTGAAGCTTTCTTT
NA	TRBV7-9	TRBJ1-4	NA	CASSLRVVEEKLFF	TGTGCCAGCAGCTTACGGGTAGTTGAGGAAAAACTGTTTTTT
NA	TRBV6-5	TRBJ1-1	NA	CASSLRVANTEAFF	TGTGCCAGCAGTCTTCGGGTCGCGAACACTGAAGCTTTCTTT
NA	TRBV3-1/TRBV3-2	TRBJ1-1	NA	CASSLRTAKEAFF	TGTGCCAGCAGTCTAAGGACAGCCAAAGAAGCTTTCTTT
NA	TRBV6-5	TRBJ2-1	TRBD1	CASSYRDSYNEQFF	TGTGCCAGCAGTTACCGGGACAGCTACAATGAGCAGTTCTTC
NA	TRBV4-2	TRBJ2-7	TRBD1	CASSQARDSTYEQYF	TGTGCCAGCAGCCAAGCCCGGGACAGTACCTACGAGCAGTACTTC